Shown below are 8 T cell receptor beta chains from a single sample sequenced in a study of cytomegalovirus exposure and HLA in healthy donors. The PCR contained 60 Vbeta and 13 Jbeta primers. TCRdb's table, derived via immunoSEQ multiplex PCR, lists solely in-frame clones and lacks some. The sample lists 200,000 or so clones, about four fifths occurring once. The sequencing input was PBMCs. These receptors were taken from a woman in her twenties or thirties in good health and CMV-seropositive.

V usage is TRBV5-6 and J usage is TRBJ2-6; D is ambiguous. Germline CDR1 SGHDT, CDR2 YYEEEE. Between the trimmed V and J ends, which lost 2 bases and 0 bases, there was a span of 9 bases. The CDR3 sequence is 16 residues long. CDR3: CASSFNSLSGANVLTF. In nucleotides, the CDR3 is TGTGCCAGCAGCTTCAACAGCCTCTCTGGGGCCAACGTCCTGACTTTC.

This clone has just a few counts. The V gene is TRBV4-3, the J gene TRBJ1-1, with TRBD1 matching 9 bases. V lost 6 bases to trimming and J lost 7 bases; unmatched junction nucleotides: 12. This CDR3 is 15 amino acids long. Germline V CDR1 and CDR2: LGHNA, YSLEER. CDR3 sequence reads: CASRRTVQGAFEAFF. Written as DNA, the CDR3 is TGCGCCAGCAGACGAACGGTACAGGGGGCCTTTGAAGCTTTCTTT.

V gene TRBV7-8 combines with J gene TRBJ2-7; the match to TRBD2 covers 7 bases. The CDR3 loop spans 13 amino acids. CDR1 and CDR2 (germline): SGHVS, FQNEAQ. The junction had 3 bases not matched to a gene; V was cut back by 4 bases and J by 3 bases. The CDR3 loop reads CASSSTSFYEQYF. Written as DNA, the CDR3 is TGTGCCAGCAGCTCGACTAGCTTCTACGAGCAGTACTTC.

The chain has TRBV6-6 and TRBJ2-1, with 12 nucleotides matching TRBD2. V trimming: 0 bases; J trimming: 8 bases; junction bases outside the gene matches: 5. The germline CDR1 and CDR2 sequences are MNHNY and SVGAGI (reference sequence). The CDR3 extends over 16 amino acids. CDR3: CASSYSSTSGSDEQFF. The DNA of the CDR3 is TGTGCCAGCAGTTACTCCTCGACTAGCGGGAGTGATGAGCAGTTCTTC.

The chain couples TRBV7-9 to TRBJ1-2; D is undetermined. Trimming shortened V by 1 base and J by 6 bases, and 9 bases separated the two germline ends. This CDR3 is 13 amino acids long. CDR1 is SEHNR, CDR2 FQNEAQ, per germline (reference sequence). The CDR3 bases are TGTGCCAGCAGCTTAGTGGGAGTCAATGGCTACACCTTC. This translates into CASSLVGVNGYTF.

V and J are TRBV25-1 and TRBJ2-7; 9 bases map to TRBD1. This CDR3 has 14 amino acids. Germline values: CDR1 MGHDK, CDR2 SYGVNS. The V and J ends lost 7 bases and 5 bases, in that order; junction bases with no gene match: 9. The CDR3 nucleotides read TGTGCCAGCACTCCTGGGACAGGGATCCACGAGCAGTACTTC. Encoded protein: CASTPGTGIHEQYF.

The chain recombines TRBV18 with TRBJ2-5; possible D gene TRBD1, 6 bases. The CDR3 has 15 residues. The germline gives CDR1 KGHSH, CDR2 LQKENI. With 2 bases removed from V and 1 base from J, the gap between germline ends came to 11 bases. The CDR3 coding sequence is TGTGCCAGCTCACCAGGGACATTAAGCCAAGAGACCCAGTACTTC. Residues: CASSPGTLSQETQYF.

CDR3 in DNA: TGTGCCAGCTATGGGACAGACAATCAGCCCCAGCATTTT. Translated: CASYGTDNQPQHF. The gene calls are TRBV19 and TRBJ1-5; 7 positions match TRBD1. CDR3 length: 13 residues. CDR1 and CDR2 (germline): LNHDA, SQIVND (reference sequence). J was trimmed by 3 bases and V by 9 bases; bases with no gene match: 5.